Each of the 29 T cell receptor beta chains below was sequenced from the same sample in a study of T cells in localized non-small cell lung cancer. TCRdb's table, derived via immunoSEQ multiplex PCR, lists solely in-frame clones and lacks some. The sample shows approximately 80,000 clones, more than 75% of them seen only once. Specimen: peripheral blood, collected before any cancer treatment. The receptors here all came from a female donor of 60 years or more with stage I lung adenocarcinoma.

V is TRBV6-4 and J is TRBJ1-1; D is possibly TRBD1 (6 bases). V gave up 5 bases and J gave up 0 bases, with 10 bases separating them. The CDR3 sequence is 14 residues long. The germline CDR1 and CDR2 sequences are MRHNA and SNTAGT. Here the CDR3 reads CASSRTAMNTEAFF. In DNA form, the CDR3 reads TGTGCCAGCAGTAGGACAGCCATGAACACTGAAGCTTTCTTT.

J is TRBJ1-1 and V is TRBV9, with 7 bases fitting TRBD1. This CDR3 region has 16 residues. CDR1 is SGDLS, CDR2 YYNGEE, per germline. The ends lost 0 bases at V and 1 base at J; junction bases unmatched: 6. The DNA of the CDR3 is TGTGCCAGCAGCGTAGGAGGGGGCAGGGAGAACACTGAAGCTTTCTTT. Encoded protein: CASSVGGGRENTEAFF.

The V call is TRBV28, the J call TRBJ2-7, with 10 bases identical to TRBD2. J gave up 2 bases and V 6 bases, and 4 bases lay outside the gene matches. Germline CDR1 and CDR2: MDHEN and SYDVKM. This CDR3 has 14 residues. The CDR3 sequence: CASRLAGKTYEQYF. The CDR3 DNA reads as TGTGCCAGCAGACTAGCGGGAAAGACCTACGAGCAGTACTTC.

As concerns this clone: This CDR3 is also generated by other DNA sequences in the sample. This chain uses TRBV5-1 with TRBJ2-5; a possible D gene is TRBD2 (6 bases). CDR1 is SGHRS and CDR2 is YFSETQ in the germline V gene. The length of the CDR3 is 14 residues. V was shortened by 0 bases and J by 1 base, with 7 bases between the two germline ends. The CDR3, as DNA: TGCGCCAGCAGCTTGGGGGGGGTCCAAGAGACCCAGTACTTC. This codes for CASSLGGVQETQYF. Using reference TRBV5-1 and TRBJ2-5 for the parts outside the CDR3, the full variable domain is KAGVTQTPRYLIKTRGQQVTLSCSPISGHRSVSWYQQTPGQGLQFLFEYFSETQRNKGNFPGRFSGRQFSNSRSEMNVSTLELGDSALYLCASSLGGVQETQYFGPGTRLLVL.

The chain is built from TRBV7-2 and TRBJ2-1; 7 bases fit TRBD2. V lost 5 bases, J lost 6 bases, and 10 bases stayed unmatched. Germline CDR1 is SGHTA and CDR2 is FQGNSA. This CDR3 spans 15 amino acids. CDR3 amino acids: CASSPPGGGSNEQFF. In DNA, the CDR3 is TGTGCCAGCAGCCCCCCTGGCGGGGGTTCCAATGAGCAGTTCTTC. Variable domain in full (rest from reference TRBV7-2 and TRBJ2-1): GAGVSQSPSNKVTEKGKDVELRCDPISGHTALYWYRQSLGQGLEFLIYFQGNSAPDKSGLPSDRFSAERTGGSVSTLTIQRTQQEDSAVYLCASSPPGGGSNEQFFGPGTRLTVL.

The chain employs TRBV5-1 and TRBJ2-1; tentatively, D is TRBD1 (5 bases). V gave up 4 bases and J gave up 10 bases, with 18 bases separating them. This CDR3 spans 14 amino acids. Germline lookup yields CDR1 SGHRS and CDR2 YFSETQ. The DNA for the CDR3 is TGCGCCAGCAGCACGGACATGGCAAAAGGGGAGCAGTTCTTC. Translated: CASSTDMAKGEQFF.

The chain links TRBV5-1 to TRBJ2-2; 10 positions match TRBD2. With 8 bases clipped from V and 4 bases from J, the junction kept 5 bases outside the gene matches. The CDR3 sequence is 14 residues long. The germline gives CDR1 SGHRS, CDR2 YFSETQ. Written as DNA, the CDR3 is TGCGCCAGTAGGCTAGCGGGAGCCACCGGGGAGCTGTTTTTT. It codes for CASRLAGATGELFF.

There are a few counts of this clone. The CDR3, as DNA: TGTGCCAGCAGCTTGGTAGGGCCTCAACGCTACGAGCAGTACTTC. Amino acids: CASSLVGPQRYEQYF. The chain carries TRBV5-4 and TRBJ2-7; D call uncertain. This CDR3 comprises 15 residues. Germline-derived CDR1 and CDR2 are SGHNT and YYREEE (reference sequence). V was trimmed by 0 bases and J by 3 bases, leaving 13 bases between them. Filled out from reference TRBV5-4 and TRBJ2-7, the complete variable domain reads ETGVTQSPTHLIKTRGQQVTLRCSSQSGHNTVSWYQQALGQGPQFIFQYYREEENGRGNFPPRFSGLQFPNYSSELNVNALELDDSALYLCASSLVGPQRYEQYFGPGTRLTVT.

CDR3 loop: CAWSYGVNQPQHF. The CDR3 nucleotides are TGTGCCTGGTCATATGGGGTAAATCAGCCCCAGCATTTT. The chain couples TRBV30 to TRBJ1-5; D remains ambiguous. CDR3 length equals 13 residues. Germline CDR1 is GTSNPN and CDR2 is SVGIG (reference sequence). Deletions cut 5 bases from V and 4 bases from J, with 12 bases between.

This chain links TRBV28 with TRBJ1-5; tentative D call: TRBD1 (6 bases). The ends were cut back, 8 bases at V and 1 base at J, with 15 bases in the middle. The germline gives CDR1 MDHEN, CDR2 SYDVKM. This CDR3 region has 15 residues. CDR3 DNA: TGTGCCAGCGGAGAACAGGGACCAAGCAATCAGCCCCAGCATTTT. Its translation: CASGEQGPSNQPQHF.

The DNA for the CDR3 is TGTGCCAGCAGCTGGATGCGGGGGCGCGTCACTGAAGCTTTCTTT. Translating it yields CASSWMRGRVTEAFF. The V call is TRBV5-4, the J call TRBJ1-1; D is perhaps TRBD1 (6 bases). Germline V gives CDR1 SGHNT, CDR2 YYREEE (reference sequence). The CDR3 contains 15 residues. V was shortened by 3 bases and J by 4 bases, with 16 bases between the two germline ends.

The chain couples TRBV15 to TRBJ1-2; D unclear. The CDR3 extends over 15 amino acids. Germline V gives CDR1 LNHNV, CDR2 YYDKDF (reference sequence). V gave up 0 bases and J gave up 4 bases, with 12 bases separating them. The CDR3 region is CATSREKGRFYGYTF. CDR3 DNA sequence: TGTGCCACCAGCAGAGAAAAAGGACGGTTCTATGGCTACACCTTC. The variable domain in full, completed from reference TRBV15 and TRBJ1-2, reads DAMVIQNPRYQVTQFGKPVTLSCSQTLNHNVMYWYQQKSSQAPKLLFHYYDKDFNNEADTPDNFQSRRPNTSFCFLDIRSPGLGDTAMYLCATSREKGRFYGYTFGSGTRLTVV.

This chain joins TRBV29-1 and TRBJ2-7, with D possibly TRBD1 on 5 matching bases. The germline V gene encodes CDR1 SQVTM and CDR2 ANQGSEA. V dropped 4 bases and J dropped 6 bases, with 13 bases sitting between them. The CDR3 is 12 amino acids. The CDR3 is CSVARAGPEQYF. CDR3 in DNA: TGCAGCGTTGCCCGGGCAGGGCCCGAGCAGTACTTC.

This clone has just a few counts. The V call is TRBV6-5, the J call TRBJ2-1; D gene ambiguous. Germline V lookup: CDR1 MNHEY, CDR2 SVGAGI. This CDR3 has 12 residues. V gave up 2 bases and J gave up 8 bases, with 7 bases separating them. CDR3 DNA sequence: TGTGCCAGCAGTTACGGCGGCGATGAGCAGTTCTTC. Translated: CASSYGGDEQFF.

The chain joins TRBV27 to TRBJ2-7; 9 nucleotides align to TRBD1. Germline V gene lookup returns CDR1 MNHEY and CDR2 SMNVEV (reference sequence). V lost 0 bases, J lost 4 bases, and 4 bases stayed unmatched. The CDR3 runs 15 residues. The CDR3 DNA follows: TGTGCCAGCAGTTTATCTTGGGGACAGGGTTACGAGCAGTACTTC. Its protein is CASSLSWGQGYEQYF.

This clone was observed a few times. CDR3 amino acids: CSVESGEAYEQYF. CDR3 in DNA: TGCAGCGTTGAATCAGGGGAAGCCTACGAGCAGTACTTC. The V and J genes are TRBV29-1 and TRBJ2-7, with D possibly TRBD1 on 6 matching bases. The CDR3 consists of 13 residues. In germline, CDR1 is SQVTM, CDR2 ANQGSEA. V gave up 2 bases and J gave up 2 bases, with 10 bases separating them.

Comment on this clone: Compared with germline, one end of the junction differs, possibly owing to a read error. V usage is TRBV6-6 and J usage is TRBJ2-7; weak D call: TRBD2 (5 bases). This CDR3 is built from 12 residues. Germline lookup yields CDR1 MNHNY and CDR2 SVGAGI (reference sequence). The CDR3: CASSYPGLDPHF. CDR3 DNA sequence: TGTGCCAGCAGTTACCCTGGACTGGATCCGCACTTC.

This chain connects TRBV11-2 to TRBJ1-4, with 8 bases identical to TRBD1. Germline trimming cut 5 bases from V and 7 bases from J; bases unmatched to any gene: 9. CDR3 length: 15 amino acids. The germline CDR1 and CDR2 sequences are SGHAT and FQNNGV. In nucleotides, the CDR3 is TGTGCCAGCAGCCCGCGGACAGGGTCGGCTGAAAAACTGTTTTTT. It is translated as CASSPRTGSAEKLFF.

This clone was found once. The chain is built from TRBV7-2 and TRBJ2-3, with 10 bases fitting TRBD2. The CDR3 has 15 amino acids. Germline V gene lookup returns CDR1 SGHTA and CDR2 FQGNSA. V lost 6 bases and J lost 4; bases outside the gene matches: 7. CDR3 region: CASSPSGSRADTQYF. The CDR3 DNA follows: TGTGCCAGCAGTCCTAGCGGGAGTAGGGCAGATACGCAGTATTTT.

V usage is TRBV6-5 and J usage is TRBJ1-2; D call uncertain. There are 14 residues in the CDR3. V lost 6 bases and J 0 bases, leaving 11 bases between the germline ends. Germline CDR1 is MNHEY and CDR2 is SVGAGI. This CDR3 reads CASSKTRTNYGYTF. The CDR3 nucleotides read TGTGCCAGCAGCAAAACCAGAACTAACTATGGCTACACCTTC.

This chain uses TRBV29-1 with TRBJ2-1; 8 bases map to TRBD1. The V gene's germline CDR1 is SQVTM and CDR2 ANQGSEA. Trimming cost V 7 bases and J 0 bases; bases outside gene matches: 5. CDR3 size: 14 residues. CDR3 nucleotide sequence: TGCAGCGACCGACAGGGGAGCTCCTACAATGAGCAGTTCTTC. Amino acid sequence: CSDRQGSSYNEQFF.

V is TRBV5-4 and J is TRBJ2-7; no clear D. The CDR3 length is 13 residues. Between the trimmed V and J ends, which lost 4 bases and 4 bases, there was a span of 12 bases. The germline V gene encodes CDR1 SGHNT and CDR2 YYREEE (reference sequence). CDR3 sequence reads: CASSRALQYEQYF. In DNA, the CDR3 is TGTGCCAGCAGCCGGGCCCTACAGTACGAGCAGTACTTC.

This chain uses TRBV27 with TRBJ1-2, with D perhaps matching TRBD1 (6 bases). Germline CDR1 reads MNHEY; CDR2 reads SMNVEV (reference sequence). CDR3 length: 17 residues. Trimming removed 2 bases from V and 3 bases from J, with 19 bases in between. This CDR3 reads CASSLTSTGILDYGYTF. CDR3 coding DNA: TGTGCCAGCAGTTTAACCTCTACAGGGATCTTAGACTATGGCTACACCTTC.

This sequence joins TRBV7-2 and TRBJ2-5; TRBD1 agrees at 7 bases. The CDR3 sequence is 13 residues long. V lost 8 bases, J lost 4 bases, and 7 bases stayed unmatched. Germline V gene data show CDR1 as SGHTA and CDR2 as FQGNSA. CDR3 sequence reads: CASGTRQGETQYF. The CDR3 region has the DNA TGTGCCAGCGGAACACGACAGGGAGAGACCCAGTACTTC.

The DNA for the CDR3 is TGTGCCAGCAGTGCCCTACGGGGGTTTTACAATGAGCAGTTCTTC. Translating gives CASSALRGFYNEQFF. The V gene is TRBV27, the J gene TRBJ2-1, with D perhaps TRBD2 (6 bases). Germline CDR1 and CDR2: MNHEY and SMNVEV (reference sequence). The CDR3 is 15 amino acids. V lost 5 bases and J lost 4, with 15 bases in between.

This clone came up a few times. The rearrangement uses TRBV11-3 and TRBJ2-3; tentatively, D is TRBD1 or TRBD2 (5 bases each). The CDR3 is 17 amino acids. In germline, CDR1 is SGHNT, CDR2 YENEEA. Between the trimmed V and J ends, which lost 1 base and 1 base, there was a span of 15 bases. CDR3 sequence reads: CASSLGGLGTGTDTQYF. In DNA, the CDR3 is TGTGCCAGCAGCTTAGGGGGCCTAGGGACCGGCACAGATACGCAGTATTTT.

This chain uses TRBV7-9 with TRBJ2-5, with 8 bases identical to TRBD2. The CDR3 has 16 amino acids. V gave up 1 base and J gave up 4 bases; unmatched junction bases: 8. Germline assignment: CDR1 SEHNR and CDR2 FQNEAQ (reference sequence). CDR3 loop: CASSLDGRAFGETQYF. The DNA of the CDR3 is TGTGCCAGCAGCTTAGACGGGAGGGCCTTTGGAGAGACCCAGTACTTC.

The rearrangement uses TRBV9 and TRBJ1-5, with TRBD1 matching over 10 bases. Per the germline V gene, CDR1 is SGDLS and CDR2 is YYNGEE. J was trimmed by 3 bases and V by 0 bases; bases with no gene match: 3. The CDR3 has 16 amino acids. CDR3 bases: TGTGCCAGCAGCGTAGTGACAGGGGGCATCAATCAGCCCCAGCATTTT. Its translation: CASSVVTGGINQPQHF. The complete variable domain, with remaining parts taken from reference TRBV9 and TRBJ1-5, reads DSGVTQTPKHLITATGQRVTLRCSPRSGDLSVYWYQQSLDQGLQFLIQYYNGEERAKGNILERFSAQQFPDLHSELNLSSLELGDSALYFCASSVVTGGINQPQHFGDGTRLSIL.

The rearrangement links TRBV6-1 to TRBJ2-2, with D possibly being TRBD1 (5 bases). V dropped 2 bases and J dropped 4 bases, with 17 bases sitting between them. The CDR3 length is 17 residues. Germline-derived CDR1 and CDR2 are MNHNS and SASEGT. The CDR3 is CASSEYVGRDVTGELFF. The CDR3, as DNA: TGTGCCAGCAGTGAATACGTCGGCAGGGATGTCACCGGGGAGCTGTTTTTT.